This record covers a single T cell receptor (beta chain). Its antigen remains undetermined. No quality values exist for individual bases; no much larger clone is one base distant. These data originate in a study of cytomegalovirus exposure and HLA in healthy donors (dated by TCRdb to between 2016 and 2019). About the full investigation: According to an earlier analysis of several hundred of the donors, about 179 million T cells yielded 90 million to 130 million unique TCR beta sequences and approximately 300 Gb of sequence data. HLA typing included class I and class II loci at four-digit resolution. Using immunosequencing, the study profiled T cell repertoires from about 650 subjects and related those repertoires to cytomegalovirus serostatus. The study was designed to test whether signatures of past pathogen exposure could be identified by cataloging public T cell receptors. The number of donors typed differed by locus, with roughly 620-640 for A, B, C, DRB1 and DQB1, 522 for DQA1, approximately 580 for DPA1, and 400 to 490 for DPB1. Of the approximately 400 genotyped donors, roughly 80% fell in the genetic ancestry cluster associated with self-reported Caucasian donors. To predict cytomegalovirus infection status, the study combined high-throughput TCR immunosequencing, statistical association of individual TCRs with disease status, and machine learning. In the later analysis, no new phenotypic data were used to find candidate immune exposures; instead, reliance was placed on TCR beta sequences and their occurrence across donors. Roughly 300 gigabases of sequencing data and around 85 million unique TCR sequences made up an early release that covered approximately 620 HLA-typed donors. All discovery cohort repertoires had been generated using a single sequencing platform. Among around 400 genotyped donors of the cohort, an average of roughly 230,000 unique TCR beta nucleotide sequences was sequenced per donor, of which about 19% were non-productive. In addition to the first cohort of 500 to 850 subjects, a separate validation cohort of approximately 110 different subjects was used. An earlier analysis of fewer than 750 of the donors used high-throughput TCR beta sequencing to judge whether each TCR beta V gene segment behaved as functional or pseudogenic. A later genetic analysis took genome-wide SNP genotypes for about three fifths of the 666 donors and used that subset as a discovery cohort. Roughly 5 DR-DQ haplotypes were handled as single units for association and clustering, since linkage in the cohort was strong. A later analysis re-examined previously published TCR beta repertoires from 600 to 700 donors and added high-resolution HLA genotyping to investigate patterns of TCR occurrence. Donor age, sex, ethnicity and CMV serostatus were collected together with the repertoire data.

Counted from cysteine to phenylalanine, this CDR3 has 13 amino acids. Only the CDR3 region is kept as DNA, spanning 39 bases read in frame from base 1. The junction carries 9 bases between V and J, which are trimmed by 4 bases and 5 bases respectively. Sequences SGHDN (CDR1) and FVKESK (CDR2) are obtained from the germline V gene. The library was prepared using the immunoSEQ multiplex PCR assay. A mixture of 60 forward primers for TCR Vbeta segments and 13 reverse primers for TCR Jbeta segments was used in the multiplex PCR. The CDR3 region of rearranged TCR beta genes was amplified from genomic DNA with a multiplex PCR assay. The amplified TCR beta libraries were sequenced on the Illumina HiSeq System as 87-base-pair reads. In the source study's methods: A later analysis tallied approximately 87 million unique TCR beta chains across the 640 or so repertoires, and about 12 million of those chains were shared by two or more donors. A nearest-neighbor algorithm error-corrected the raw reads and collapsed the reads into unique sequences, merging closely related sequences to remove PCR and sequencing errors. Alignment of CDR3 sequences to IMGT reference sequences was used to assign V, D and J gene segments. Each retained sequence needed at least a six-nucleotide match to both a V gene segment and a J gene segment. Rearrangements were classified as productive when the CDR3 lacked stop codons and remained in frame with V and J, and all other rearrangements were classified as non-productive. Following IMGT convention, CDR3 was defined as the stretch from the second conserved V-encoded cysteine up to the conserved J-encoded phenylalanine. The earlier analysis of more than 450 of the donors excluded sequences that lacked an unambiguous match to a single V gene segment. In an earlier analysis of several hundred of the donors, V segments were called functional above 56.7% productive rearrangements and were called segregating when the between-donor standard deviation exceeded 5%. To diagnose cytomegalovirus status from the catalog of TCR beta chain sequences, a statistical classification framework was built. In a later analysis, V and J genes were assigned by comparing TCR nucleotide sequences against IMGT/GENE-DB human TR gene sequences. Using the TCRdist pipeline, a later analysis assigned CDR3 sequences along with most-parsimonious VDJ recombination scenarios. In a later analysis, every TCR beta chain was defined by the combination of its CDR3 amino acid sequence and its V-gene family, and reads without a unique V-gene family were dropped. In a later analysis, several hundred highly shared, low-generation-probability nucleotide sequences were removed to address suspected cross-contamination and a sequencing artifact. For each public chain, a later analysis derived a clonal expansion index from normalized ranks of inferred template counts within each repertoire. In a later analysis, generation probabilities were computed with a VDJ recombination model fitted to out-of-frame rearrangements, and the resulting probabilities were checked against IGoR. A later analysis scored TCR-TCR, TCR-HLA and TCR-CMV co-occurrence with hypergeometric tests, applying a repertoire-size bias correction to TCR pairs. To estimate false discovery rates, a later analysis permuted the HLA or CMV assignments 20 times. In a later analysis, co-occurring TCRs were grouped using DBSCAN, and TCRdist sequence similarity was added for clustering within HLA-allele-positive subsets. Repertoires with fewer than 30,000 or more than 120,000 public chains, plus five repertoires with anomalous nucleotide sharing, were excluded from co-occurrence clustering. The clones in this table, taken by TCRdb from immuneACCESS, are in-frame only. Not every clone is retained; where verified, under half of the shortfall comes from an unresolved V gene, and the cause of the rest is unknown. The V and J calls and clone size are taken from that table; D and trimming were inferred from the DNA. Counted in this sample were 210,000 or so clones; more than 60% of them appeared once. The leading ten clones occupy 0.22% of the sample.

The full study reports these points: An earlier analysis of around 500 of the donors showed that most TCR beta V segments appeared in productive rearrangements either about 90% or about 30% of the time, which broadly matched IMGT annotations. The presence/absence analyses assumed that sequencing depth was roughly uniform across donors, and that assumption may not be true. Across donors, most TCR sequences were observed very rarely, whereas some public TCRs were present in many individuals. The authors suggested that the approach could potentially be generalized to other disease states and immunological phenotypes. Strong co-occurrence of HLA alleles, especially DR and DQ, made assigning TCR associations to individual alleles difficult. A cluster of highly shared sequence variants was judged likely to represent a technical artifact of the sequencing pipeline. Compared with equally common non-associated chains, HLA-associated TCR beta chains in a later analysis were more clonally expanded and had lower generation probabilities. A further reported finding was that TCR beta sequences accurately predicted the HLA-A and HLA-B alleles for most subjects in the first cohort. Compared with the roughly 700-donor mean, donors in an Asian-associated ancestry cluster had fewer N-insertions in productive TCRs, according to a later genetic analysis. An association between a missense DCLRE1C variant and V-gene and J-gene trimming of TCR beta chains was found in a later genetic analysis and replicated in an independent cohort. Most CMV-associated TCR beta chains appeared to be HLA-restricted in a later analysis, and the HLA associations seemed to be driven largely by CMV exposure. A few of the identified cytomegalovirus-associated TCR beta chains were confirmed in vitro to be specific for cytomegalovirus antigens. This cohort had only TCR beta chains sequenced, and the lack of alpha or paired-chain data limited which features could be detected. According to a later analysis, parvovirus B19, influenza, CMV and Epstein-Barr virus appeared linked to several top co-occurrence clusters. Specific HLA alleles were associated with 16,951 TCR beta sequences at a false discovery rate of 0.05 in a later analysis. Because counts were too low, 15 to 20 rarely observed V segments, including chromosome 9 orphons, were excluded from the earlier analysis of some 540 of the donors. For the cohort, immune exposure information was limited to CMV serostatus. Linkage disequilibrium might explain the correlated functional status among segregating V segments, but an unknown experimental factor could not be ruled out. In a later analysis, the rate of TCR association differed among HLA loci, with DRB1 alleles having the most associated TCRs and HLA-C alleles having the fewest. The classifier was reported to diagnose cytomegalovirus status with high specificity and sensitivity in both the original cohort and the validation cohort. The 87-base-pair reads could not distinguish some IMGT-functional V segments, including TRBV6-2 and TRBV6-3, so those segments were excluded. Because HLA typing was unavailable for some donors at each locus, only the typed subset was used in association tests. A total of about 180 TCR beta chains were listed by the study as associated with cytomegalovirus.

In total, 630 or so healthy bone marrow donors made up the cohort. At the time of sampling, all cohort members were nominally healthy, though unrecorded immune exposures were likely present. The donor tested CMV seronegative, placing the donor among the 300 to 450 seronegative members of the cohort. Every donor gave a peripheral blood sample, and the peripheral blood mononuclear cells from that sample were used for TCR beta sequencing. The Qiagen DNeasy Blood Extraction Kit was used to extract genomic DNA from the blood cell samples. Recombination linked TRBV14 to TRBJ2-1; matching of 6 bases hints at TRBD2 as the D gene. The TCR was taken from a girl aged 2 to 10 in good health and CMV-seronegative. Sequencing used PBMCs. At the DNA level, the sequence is TGTGCCAGCAGCCGACTAGTTAACAATGAGCAGTTCTTC. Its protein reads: CASSRLVNNEQFF.